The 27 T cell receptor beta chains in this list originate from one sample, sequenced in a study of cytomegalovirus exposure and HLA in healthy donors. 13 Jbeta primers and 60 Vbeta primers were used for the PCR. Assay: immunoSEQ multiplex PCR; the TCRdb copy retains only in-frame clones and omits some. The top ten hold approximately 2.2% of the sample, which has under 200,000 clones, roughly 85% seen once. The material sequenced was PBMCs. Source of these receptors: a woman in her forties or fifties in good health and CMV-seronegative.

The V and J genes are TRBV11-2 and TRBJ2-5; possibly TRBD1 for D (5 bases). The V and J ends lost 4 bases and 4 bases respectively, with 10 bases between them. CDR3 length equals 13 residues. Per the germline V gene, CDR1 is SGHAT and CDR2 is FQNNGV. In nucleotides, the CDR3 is TGTGCCAGCAGCTCAGGACACAGAGAGACCCAGTACTTC. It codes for CASSSGHRETQYF.

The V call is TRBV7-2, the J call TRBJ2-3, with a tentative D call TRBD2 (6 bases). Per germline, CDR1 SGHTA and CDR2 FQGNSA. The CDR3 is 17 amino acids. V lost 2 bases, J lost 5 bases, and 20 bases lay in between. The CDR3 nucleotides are TGTGCCAGCAGCTTATGGACGGGATGGGGGGAGCGAGATACGCAGTATTTT. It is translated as CASSLWTGWGERDTQYF.

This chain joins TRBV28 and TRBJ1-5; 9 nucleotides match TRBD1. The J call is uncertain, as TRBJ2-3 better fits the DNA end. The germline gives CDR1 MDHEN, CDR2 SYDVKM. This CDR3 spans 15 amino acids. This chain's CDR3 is CASSLRTGANQPQYF. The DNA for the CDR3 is TGTGCCAGCAGTTTAAGGACAGGGGCCAATCAGCCCCAGTATTTT.

The CDR3 DNA reads TGCGCCAGCAGCTCGACCGGGACAGTCACAGATACGCAGTATTTT. Translating gives CASSSTGTVTDTQYF. V gene TRBV5-1 combines with J gene TRBJ2-3; 7 bases map to TRBD1. CDR1 and CDR2 from the germline V gene are SGHRS and YFSETQ. Trimming at V came to 3 bases and at J to 2 bases, leaving 6 bases not matched to a gene. The CDR3 runs 15 residues.

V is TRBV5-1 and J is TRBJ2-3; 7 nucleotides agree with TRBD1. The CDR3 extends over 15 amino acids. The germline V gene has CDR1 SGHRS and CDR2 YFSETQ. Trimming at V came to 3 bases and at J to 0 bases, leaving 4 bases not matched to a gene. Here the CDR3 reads CASSSGTVSTDTQYF. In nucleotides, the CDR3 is TGCGCCAGCAGCTCCGGGACAGTAAGCACAGATACGCAGTATTTT. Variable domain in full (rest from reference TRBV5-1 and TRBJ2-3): KAGVTQTPRYLIKTRGQQVTLSCSPISGHRSVSWYQQTPGQGLQFLFEYFSETQRNKGNFPGRFSGRQFSNSRSEMNVSTLELGDSALYLCASSSGTVSTDTQYFGPGTRLTVL.

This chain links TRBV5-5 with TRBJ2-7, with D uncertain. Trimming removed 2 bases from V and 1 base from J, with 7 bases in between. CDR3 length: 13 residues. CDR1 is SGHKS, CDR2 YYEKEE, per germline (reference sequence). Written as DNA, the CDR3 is TGTGCCAGCAGCTTCTACAGTTCCTACGAGCAGTACTTC. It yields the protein CASSFYSSYEQYF.

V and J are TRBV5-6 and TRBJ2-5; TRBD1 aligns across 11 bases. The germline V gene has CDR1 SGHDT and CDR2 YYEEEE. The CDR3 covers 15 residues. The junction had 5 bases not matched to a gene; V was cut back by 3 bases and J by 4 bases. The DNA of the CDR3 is TGTGCCAGCAGCTACCGGGACAGGGGGGCAGAGACCCAGTACTTC. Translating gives CASSYRDRGAETQYF.

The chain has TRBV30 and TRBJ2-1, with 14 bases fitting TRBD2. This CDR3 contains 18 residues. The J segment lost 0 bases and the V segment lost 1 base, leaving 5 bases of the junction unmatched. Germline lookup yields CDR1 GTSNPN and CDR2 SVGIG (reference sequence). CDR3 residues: CAWSATSGRAGSYNEQFF. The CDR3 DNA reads TGTGCCTGGAGTGCGACTAGCGGGAGGGCGGGCTCCTACAATGAGCAGTTCTTC.

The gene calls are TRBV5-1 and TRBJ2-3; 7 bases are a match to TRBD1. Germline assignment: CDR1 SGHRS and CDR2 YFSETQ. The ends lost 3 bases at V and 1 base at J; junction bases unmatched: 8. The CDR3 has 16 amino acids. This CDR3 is CASSSPGQPGTDTQYF. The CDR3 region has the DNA TGCGCCAGCAGCTCGCCGGGACAGCCCGGCACAGATACGCAGTATTTT.

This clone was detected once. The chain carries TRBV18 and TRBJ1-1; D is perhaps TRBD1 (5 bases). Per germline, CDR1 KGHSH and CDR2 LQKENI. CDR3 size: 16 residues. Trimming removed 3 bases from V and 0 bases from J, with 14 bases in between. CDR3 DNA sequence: TGTGCCAGCTCACCTTCCCAAGGGGCCGTGAACACTGAAGCTTTCTTT. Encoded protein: CASSPSQGAVNTEAFF.

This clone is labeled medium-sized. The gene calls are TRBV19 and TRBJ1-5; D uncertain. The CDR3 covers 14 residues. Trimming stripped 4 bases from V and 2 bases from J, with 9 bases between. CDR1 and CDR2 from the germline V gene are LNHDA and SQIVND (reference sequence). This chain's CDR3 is CASSTEIGNQPQHF. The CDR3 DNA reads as TGTGCCAGTAGTACCGAAATAGGCAATCAGCCCCAGCATTTT.

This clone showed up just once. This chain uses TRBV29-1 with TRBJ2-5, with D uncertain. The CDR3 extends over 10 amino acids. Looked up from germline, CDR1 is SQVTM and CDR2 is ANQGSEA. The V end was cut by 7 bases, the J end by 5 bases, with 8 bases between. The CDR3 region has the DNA TGCAGCGGGTCAGGCGAGACCCAGTACTTC. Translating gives CSGSGETQYF.

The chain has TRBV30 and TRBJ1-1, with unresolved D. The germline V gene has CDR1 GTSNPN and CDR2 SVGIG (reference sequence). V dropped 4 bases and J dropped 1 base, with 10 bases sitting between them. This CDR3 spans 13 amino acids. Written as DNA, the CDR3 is TGTGCCTGGAATCATGCGGGGAACACTGAAGCTTTCTTT. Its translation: CAWNHAGNTEAFF.

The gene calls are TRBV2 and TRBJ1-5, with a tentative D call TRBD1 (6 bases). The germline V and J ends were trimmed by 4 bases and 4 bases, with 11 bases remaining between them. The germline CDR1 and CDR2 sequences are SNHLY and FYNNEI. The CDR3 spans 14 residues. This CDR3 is CASSGVQGNQPQHF. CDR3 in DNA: TGTGCCAGCAGTGGGGTACAGGGAAATCAGCCCCAGCATTTT.

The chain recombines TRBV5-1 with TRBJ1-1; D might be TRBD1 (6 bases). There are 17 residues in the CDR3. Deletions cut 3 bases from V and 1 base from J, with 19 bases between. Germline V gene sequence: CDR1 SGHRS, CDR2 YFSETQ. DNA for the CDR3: TGCGCCAGCAGCTCAGGGGCCGGTACCTTATCGAACACTGAAGCTTTCTTT. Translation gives CASSSGAGTLSNTEAFF.

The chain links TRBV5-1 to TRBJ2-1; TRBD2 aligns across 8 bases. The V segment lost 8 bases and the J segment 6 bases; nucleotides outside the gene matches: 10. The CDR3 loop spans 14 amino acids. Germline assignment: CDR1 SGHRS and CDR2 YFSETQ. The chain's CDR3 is CASQMTSASNEQFF. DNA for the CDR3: TGCGCCAGTCAGATGACTAGCGCCAGCAATGAGCAGTTCTTC.

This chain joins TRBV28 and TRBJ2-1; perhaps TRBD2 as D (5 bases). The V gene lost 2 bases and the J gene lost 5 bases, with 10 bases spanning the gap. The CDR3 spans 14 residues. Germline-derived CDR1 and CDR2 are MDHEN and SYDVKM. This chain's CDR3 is CASSLGLHNNEQFF. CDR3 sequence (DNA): TGTGCCAGCAGTTTAGGACTTCATAACAATGAGCAGTTCTTC.

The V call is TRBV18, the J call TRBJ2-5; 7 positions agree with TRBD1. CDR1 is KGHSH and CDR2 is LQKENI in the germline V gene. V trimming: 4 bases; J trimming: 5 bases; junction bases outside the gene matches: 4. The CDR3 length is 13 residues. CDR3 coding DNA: TGTGCCAGCTCACGACAGGGAGCGGAGACCCAGTACTTC. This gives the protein CASSRQGAETQYF. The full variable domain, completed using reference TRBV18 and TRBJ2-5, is NAGVMQNPRHLVRRRGQEARLRCSPMKGHSHVYWYRQLPEEGLKFMVYLQKENIIDESGMPKERFSAEFPKEGPSILRIQQVVRGDSAAYFCASSRQGAETQYFGPGTRLLVL.

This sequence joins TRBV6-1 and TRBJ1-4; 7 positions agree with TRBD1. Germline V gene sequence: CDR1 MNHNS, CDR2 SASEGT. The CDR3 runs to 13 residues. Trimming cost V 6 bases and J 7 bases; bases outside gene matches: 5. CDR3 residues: CASSGPGGEKLFF. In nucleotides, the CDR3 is TGTGCCAGCAGCGGGCCAGGGGGTGAAAAACTGTTTTTT.

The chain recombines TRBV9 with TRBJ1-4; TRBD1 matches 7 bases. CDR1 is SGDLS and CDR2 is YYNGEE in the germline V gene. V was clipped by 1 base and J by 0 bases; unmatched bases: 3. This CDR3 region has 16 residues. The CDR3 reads CASSVTGETTNEKLFF. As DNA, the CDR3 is TGTGCCAGCAGCGTAACAGGGGAAACAACTAATGAAAAACTGTTTTTT.

For the CDR3, the DNA is TGTGCCAGCAGCCAACCCACAGGGTCTCGCTCTGGGGCCAACGTCCTGACTTTC. Translating gives CASSQPTGSRSGANVLTF. The chain uses TRBV14 and TRBJ2-6, with D maybe TRBD1 (6 bases). The germline CDR1 and CDR2 sequences are SGHDN and FVKESK. The CDR3 runs 18 residues. V lost 2 bases and J lost 0, with 14 bases in between.

The CDR3 DNA reads TGTGCCAGCACCTCGTCGCGGTTAGAAAACGAGCAGTACTTC. Translation: CASTSSRLENEQYF. V usage is TRBV13 and J usage is TRBJ2-7; D remains ambiguous. V dropped 7 bases and J dropped 5 bases, with 18 bases sitting between them. The CDR3 spans 14 residues. Germline CDR1 and CDR2: PRHDT and FYEKMQ (reference sequence).

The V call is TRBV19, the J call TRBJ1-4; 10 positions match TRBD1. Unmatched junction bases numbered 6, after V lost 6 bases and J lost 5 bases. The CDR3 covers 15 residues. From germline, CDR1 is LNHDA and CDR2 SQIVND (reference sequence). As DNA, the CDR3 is TGTGCCAGTAGCCGAGCGGGACAGGGGAATGAAAAACTGTTTTTT. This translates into CASSRAGQGNEKLFF. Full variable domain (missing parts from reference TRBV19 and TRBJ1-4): DGGITQSPKYLFRKEGQNVTLSCEQNLNHDAMYWYRQDPGQGLRLIYYSQIVNDFQKGDIAEGYSVSREKKESFPLTVTSAQKNPTAFYLCASSRAGQGNEKLFFGSGTQLSVL.

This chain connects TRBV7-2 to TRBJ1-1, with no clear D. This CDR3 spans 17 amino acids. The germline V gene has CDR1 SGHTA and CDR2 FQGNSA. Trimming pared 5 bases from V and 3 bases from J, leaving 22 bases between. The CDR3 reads CASSRNGGSFGYTEAFF. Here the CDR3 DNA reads TGTGCCAGCAGCAGAAATGGAGGGTCGTTTGGGTACACTGAAGCTTTCTTT. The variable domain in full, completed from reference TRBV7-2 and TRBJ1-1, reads GAGVSQSPSNKVTEKGKDVELRCDPISGHTALYWYRQSLGQGLEFLIYFQGNSAPDKSGLPSDRFSAERTGGSVSTLTIQRTQQEDSAVYLCASSRNGGSFGYTEAFFGQGTRLTVV.

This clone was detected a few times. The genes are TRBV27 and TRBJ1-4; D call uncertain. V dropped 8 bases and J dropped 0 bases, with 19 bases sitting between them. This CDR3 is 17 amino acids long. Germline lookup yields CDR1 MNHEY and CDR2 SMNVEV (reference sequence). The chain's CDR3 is CASGPSSASSTNEKLFF. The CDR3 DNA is TGTGCCAGCGGTCCCTCCAGTGCTTCCTCAACTAATGAAAAACTGTTTTTT.

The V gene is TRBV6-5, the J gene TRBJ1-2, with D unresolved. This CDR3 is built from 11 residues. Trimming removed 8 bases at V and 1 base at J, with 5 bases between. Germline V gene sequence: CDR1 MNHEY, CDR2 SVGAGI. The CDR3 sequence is CASRYNYGYTF. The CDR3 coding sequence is TGTGCCAGCCGGTATAACTATGGCTACACCTTC.

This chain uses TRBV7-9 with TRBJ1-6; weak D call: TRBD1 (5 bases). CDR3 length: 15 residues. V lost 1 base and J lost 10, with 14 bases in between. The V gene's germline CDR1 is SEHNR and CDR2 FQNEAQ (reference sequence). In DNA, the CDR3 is TGTGCCAGCAGCTTAGGGACGGGGGAAGGCTCACCCCTCCACTTT. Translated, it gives CASSLGTGEGSPLHF.